This entry describes one T cell receptor beta chain. What it binds is unknown. This record belongs to a study of blood T cells in healthy people across ages. Study-wide results and caveats: Strongly correlated with naive T cell percentage was TCR beta diversity.

A second PCR of roughly 7 to 11 cycles used a sample-barcoded 5' primer and a J-beta primer mix. TCRdb reprocessed the 5' RACE reads with MiXCR, giving one entry per CDR3 protein. The sample records about a million distinct CDR3 sequences, less than 45% being singletons. Germline values: CDR1 SGHTA, CDR2 FQGNSA. CDR3 length: 14 amino acids. Trimming cost V 3 bases and J 7 bases, with 14 bases left between them. The V and J genes are TRBV7-2 and TRBJ2-3, with D perhaps matching TRBD2 (6 bases). The sequenced sample was blood. The sequence was collected from a man between 18 and 35 years old in good health. Written as DNA, the CDR3 is TGTGCCAGCAGCTTGGGAGGATCGGGCAATACGCAGTATTTT. This translates into CASSLGGSGNTQYF.